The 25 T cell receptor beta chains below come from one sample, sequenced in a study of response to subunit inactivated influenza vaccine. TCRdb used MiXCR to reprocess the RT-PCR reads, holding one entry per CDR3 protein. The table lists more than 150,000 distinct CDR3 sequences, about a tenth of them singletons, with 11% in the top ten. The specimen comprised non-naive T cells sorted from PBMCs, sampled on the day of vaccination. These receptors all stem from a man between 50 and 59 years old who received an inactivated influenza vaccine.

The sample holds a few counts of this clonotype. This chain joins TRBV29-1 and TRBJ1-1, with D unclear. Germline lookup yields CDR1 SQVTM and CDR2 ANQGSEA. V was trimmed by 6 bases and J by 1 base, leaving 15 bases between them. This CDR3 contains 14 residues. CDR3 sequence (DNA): TGCAGCGTAGCTCAGGTTCAAGGGAACACTGAAGCTTTCTTT. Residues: CSVAQVQGNTEAFF.

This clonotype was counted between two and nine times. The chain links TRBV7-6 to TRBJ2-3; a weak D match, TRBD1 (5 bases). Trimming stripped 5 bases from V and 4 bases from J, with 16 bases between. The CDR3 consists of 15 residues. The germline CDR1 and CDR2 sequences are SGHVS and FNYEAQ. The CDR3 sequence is CASSRGWREADTQYF. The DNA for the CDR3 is TGTGCCAGCAGCAGGGGCTGGCGAGAGGCAGATACGCAGTATTTT.

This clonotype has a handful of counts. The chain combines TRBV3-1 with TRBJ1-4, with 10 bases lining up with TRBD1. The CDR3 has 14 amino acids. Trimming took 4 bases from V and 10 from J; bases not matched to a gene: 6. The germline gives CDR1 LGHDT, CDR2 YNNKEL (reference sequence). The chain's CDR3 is CASSLGTGAVKLFF. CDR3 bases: TGTGCCAGCAGCCTCGGGACAGGGGCGGTAAAACTGTTTTTT.

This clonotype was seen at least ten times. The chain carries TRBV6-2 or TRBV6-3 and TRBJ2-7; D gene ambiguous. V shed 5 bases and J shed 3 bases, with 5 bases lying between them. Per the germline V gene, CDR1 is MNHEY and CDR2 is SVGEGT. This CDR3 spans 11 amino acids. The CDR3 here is CASSQDYEQYF. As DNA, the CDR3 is TGTGCCAGCAGTCAAGACTACGAGCAGTACTTC.

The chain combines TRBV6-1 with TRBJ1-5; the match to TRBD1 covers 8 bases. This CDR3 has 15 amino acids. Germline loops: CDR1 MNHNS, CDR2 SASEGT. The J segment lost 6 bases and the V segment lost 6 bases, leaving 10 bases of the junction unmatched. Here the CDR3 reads CASSPLGQGSQPQHF. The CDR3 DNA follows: TGTGCCAGCAGCCCTCTCGGACAGGGTAGTCAGCCCCAGCATTTT.

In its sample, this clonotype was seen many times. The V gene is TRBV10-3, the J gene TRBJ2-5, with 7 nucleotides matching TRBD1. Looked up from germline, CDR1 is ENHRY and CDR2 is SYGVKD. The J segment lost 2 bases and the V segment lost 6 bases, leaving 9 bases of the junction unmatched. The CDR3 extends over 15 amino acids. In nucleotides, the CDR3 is TGTGCCATCAGGAAGAAACAGGGGCCACAAGAGACCCAGTACTTC. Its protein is CAIRKKQGPQETQYF.

For the CDR3, the DNA is TGCAGTGCCCAGTCGCAAAATACAGATACGCAGTATTTT. Translation: CSAQSQNTDTQYF. The chain employs TRBV20-1 and TRBJ2-3; D gene ambiguous. This CDR3 comprises 13 residues. With 6 bases removed from V and 3 bases from J, the gap between germline ends came to 13 bases. Looked up from germline, CDR1 is DFQATT and CDR2 is SNEGSKA (reference sequence).

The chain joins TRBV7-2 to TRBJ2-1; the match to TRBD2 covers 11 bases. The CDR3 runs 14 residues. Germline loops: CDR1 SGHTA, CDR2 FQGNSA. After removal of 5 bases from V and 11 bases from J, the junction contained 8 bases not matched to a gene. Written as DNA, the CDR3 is TGTGCCAGCAGCACCCCCGGGACTAGCGGACAGCAGTTCTTC. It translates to CASSTPGTSGQQFF.

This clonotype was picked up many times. CDR3 DNA: TGTGCCAGCAGCTTAGGGGGCGATAACACTGAAGCTTTCTTT. It codes for CASSLGGDNTEAFF. The rearrangement joins TRBV7-9 to TRBJ1-1; tentative D call: TRBD1 (5 bases). With 1 base removed from V and 2 bases from J, the gap between germline ends came to 8 bases. CDR3 length: 14 amino acids. In germline, CDR1 is SEHNR, CDR2 FQNEAQ (reference sequence).

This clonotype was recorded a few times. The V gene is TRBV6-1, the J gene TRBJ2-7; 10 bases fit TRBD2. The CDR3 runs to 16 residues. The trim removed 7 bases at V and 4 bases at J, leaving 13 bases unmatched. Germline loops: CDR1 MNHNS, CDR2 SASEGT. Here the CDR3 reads CASTPIAGGSGYEQYF. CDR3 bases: TGTGCCAGCACGCCGATAGCGGGGGGCTCCGGATACGAGCAGTACTTC.

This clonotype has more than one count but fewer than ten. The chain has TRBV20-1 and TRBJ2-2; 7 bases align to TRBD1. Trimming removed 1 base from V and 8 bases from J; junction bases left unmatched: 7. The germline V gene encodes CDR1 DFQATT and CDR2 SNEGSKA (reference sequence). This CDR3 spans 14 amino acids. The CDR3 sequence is CSARAPTGAGELFF. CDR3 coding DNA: TGCAGTGCTAGAGCCCCAACAGGGGCAGGGGAGCTGTTTTTT.

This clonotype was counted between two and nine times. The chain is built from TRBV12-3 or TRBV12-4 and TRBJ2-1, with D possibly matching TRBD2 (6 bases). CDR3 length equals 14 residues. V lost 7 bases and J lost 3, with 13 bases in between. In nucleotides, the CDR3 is TGTGCCAGCACCATAATAGCGGTCTACAATGAGCAGTTCTTC. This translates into CASTIIAVYNEQFF.

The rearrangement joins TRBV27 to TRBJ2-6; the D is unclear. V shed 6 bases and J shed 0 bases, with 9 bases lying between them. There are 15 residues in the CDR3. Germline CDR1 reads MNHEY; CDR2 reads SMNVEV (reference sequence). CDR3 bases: TGTGCCAGCAGCCCCGACGGCTCTGGGGCCAACGTCCTGACTTTC. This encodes CASSPDGSGANVLTF.

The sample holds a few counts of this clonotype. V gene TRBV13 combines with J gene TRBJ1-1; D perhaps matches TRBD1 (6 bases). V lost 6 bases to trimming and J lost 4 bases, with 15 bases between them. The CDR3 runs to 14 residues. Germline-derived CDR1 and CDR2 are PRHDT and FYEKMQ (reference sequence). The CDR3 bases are TGTGCCAGCAGACAACAGGGTATTAGCACTGAAGCTTTCTTT. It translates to CASRQQGISTEAFF.

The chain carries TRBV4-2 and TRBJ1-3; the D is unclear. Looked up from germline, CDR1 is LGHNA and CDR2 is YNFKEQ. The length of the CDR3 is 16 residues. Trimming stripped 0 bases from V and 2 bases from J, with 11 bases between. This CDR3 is CASSQDQGKAGNTIYF. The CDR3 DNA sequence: TGTGCCAGCAGCCAAGATCAAGGGAAAGCTGGAAACACCATATATTTT.

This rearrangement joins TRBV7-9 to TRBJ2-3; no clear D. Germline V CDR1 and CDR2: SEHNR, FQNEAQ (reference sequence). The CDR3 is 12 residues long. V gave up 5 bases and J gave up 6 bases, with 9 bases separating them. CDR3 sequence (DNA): TGTGCCAGCAGCCCCCCGGGTGATACGCAGTATTTT. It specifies CASSPPGDTQYF. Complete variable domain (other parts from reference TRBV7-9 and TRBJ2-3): DTGVSQNPRHKITKRGQNVTFRCDPISEHNRLYWYRQTLGQGPEFLTYFQNEAQLEKSRLLSDRFSAERPKGSFSTLEIQRTEQGDSAMYLCASSPPGDTQYFGPGTRLTVL.

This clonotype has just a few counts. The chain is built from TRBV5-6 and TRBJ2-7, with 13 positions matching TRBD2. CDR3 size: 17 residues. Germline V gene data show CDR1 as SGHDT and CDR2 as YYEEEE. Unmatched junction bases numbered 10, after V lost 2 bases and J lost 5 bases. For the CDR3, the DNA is TGTGCCAGCAGCTTCGGACTAGCGGGAGAGAAGATGGACGAGCAGTACTTC. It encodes CASSFGLAGEKMDEQYF.

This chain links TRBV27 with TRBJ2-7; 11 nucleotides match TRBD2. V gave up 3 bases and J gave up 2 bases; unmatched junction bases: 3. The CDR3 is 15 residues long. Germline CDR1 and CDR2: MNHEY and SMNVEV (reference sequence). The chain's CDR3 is CASSLVAGGAYEQYF. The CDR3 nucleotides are TGTGCCAGCAGTTTGGTAGCGGGAGGGGCCTACGAGCAGTACTTC.

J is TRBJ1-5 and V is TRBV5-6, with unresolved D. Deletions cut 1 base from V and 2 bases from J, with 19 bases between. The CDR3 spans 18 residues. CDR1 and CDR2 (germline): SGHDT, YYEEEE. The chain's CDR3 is CASSLWKNRGWGNQPQHF. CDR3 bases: TGTGCCAGCAGCTTGTGGAAAAACCGGGGTTGGGGCAATCAGCCCCAGCATTTT.

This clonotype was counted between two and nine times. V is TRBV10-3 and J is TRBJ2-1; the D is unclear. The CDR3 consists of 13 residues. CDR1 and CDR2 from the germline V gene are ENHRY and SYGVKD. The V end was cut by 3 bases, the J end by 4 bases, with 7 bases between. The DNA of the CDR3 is TGTGCCATCAGTGAAACCCAATACAATGAGCAGTTCTTC. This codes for CAISETQYNEQFF.

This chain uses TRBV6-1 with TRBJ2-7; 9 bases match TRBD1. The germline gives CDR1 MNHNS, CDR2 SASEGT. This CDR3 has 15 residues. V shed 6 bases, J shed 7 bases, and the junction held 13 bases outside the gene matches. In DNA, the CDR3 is TGTGCCAGCAGAACTGCCGGGACAGGGCCCGGGGAGCAGTACTTC. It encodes CASRTAGTGPGEQYF.

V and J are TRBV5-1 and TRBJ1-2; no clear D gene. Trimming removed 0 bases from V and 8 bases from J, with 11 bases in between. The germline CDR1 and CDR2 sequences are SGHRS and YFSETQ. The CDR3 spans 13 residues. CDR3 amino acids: CASSLASNGGYTF. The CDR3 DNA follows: TGCGCCAGCAGCTTGGCGAGTAACGGGGGCTACACCTTC.

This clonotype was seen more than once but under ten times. CDR3 loop: CASSLSGTTGELFF. As DNA, the CDR3 is TGTGCCAGCAGCTTATCAGGGACCACCGGGGAGCTGTTTTTT. The rearrangement joins TRBV11-2 to TRBJ2-2; D is tentatively TRBD1 or TRBD2 (5 bases each). Trimming left V 2 bases short and J 4 bases short, with 8 bases between. The CDR3 runs to 14 residues. The germline gives CDR1 SGHAT, CDR2 FQNNGV.

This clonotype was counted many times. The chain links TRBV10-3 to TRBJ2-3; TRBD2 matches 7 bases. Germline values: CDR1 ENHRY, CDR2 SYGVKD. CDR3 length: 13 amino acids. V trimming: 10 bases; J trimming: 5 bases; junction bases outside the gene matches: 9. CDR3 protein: CATFRDYRDTQYF. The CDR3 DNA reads TGTGCCACGTTCCGGGACTACCGAGATACGCAGTATTTT.

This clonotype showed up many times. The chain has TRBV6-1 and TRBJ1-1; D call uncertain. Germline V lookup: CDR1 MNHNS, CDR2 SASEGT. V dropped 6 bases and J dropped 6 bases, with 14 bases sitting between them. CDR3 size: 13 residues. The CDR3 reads CASRSLGRAEAFF. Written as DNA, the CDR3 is TGTGCCAGCAGGTCATTGGGGAGGGCTGAAGCTTTCTTT.